A single sample gave rise to the 12 T cell receptor beta chains below, sequenced in a study of T-cell memory formation after mild COVID-19. Using its own MiXCR run on the 5' RACE reads, TCRdb lists one record per CDR3 protein. The repertoire has 350,000 to 500,000 distinct CDR3 sequences, around 18% of them found once; the top ten carry around 8.4%. What was sequenced was PBMCs or a T cell subset sorted from them (not recorded which). These receptors were taken from an adult woman who had mild COVID-19 (a few samples of this study predate the infection). Cell type and time point are not known.

CDR3 sequence: CSVDGETGTDTQYF. CDR3 in DNA: TGCAGCGTTGACGGGGAGACTGGGACAGATACGCAGTATTTT. V and J are TRBV29-1 and TRBJ2-3, with TRBD2 as a possible D gene (5 bases). Germline loops: CDR1 SQVTM, CDR2 ANQGSEA. Trimming removed 3 bases at V and 3 bases at J, with 13 bases between. CDR3 size: 14 residues.

This clonotype was counted between two and nine times. The gene calls are TRBV12-3 or TRBV12-4 and TRBJ1-2; no clear D. Trimming removed 4 bases at V and 0 bases at J, with 12 bases between. The CDR3 totals 15 residues. The CDR3 nucleotides read TGTGCCAGCAGTTCCACCGGGATCCCTAACTATGGCTACACCTTC. Translated, it gives CASSSTGIPNYGYTF.

This clonotype was counted a few times. The chain recombines TRBV5-6 with TRBJ1-1; 9 positions match TRBD1. CDR3 length: 14 amino acids. Germline trimming cut 6 bases from V and 5 bases from J; bases unmatched to any gene: 8. CDR1 and CDR2 (germline): SGHDT, YYEEEE. Here the CDR3 DNA reads TGTGCCAGCATGCGGGACAGGGCCGATACTGAAGCTTTCTTT. It encodes CASMRDRADTEAFF.

The chain carries TRBV12-3 or TRBV12-4 and TRBJ2-1, with D perhaps matching TRBD2 (7 bases). V lost 2 bases, J lost 9 bases, and 14 bases lay in between. The CDR3 totals 14 residues. This CDR3 reads CASSLSGGQIEQFF. The CDR3 DNA is TGTGCCAGCAGTTTATCGGGGGGCCAGATTGAGCAGTTCTTC.

The rearrangement joins TRBV3-1 to TRBJ1-1, with D maybe TRBD1 (5 bases). Trimming left V 4 bases short and J 5 bases short, with 14 bases between. CDR3 length: 14 residues. The germline V gene encodes CDR1 LGHDT and CDR2 YNNKEL (reference sequence). The CDR3 spells CASSPIRGGTEAFF. CDR3 coding DNA: TGTGCCAGCAGCCCGATAAGGGGAGGAACTGAAGCTTTCTTT.

This clonotype has ten or more counts. CDR3 loop: CASSFNYLNTGELFF. The DNA of the CDR3 is TGTGCCAGCAGTTTCAACTACCTAAACACCGGGGAGCTGTTTTTT. J is TRBJ2-2 and V is TRBV28, with unresolved D. CDR3 length equals 15 residues. V lost 3 bases to trimming and J lost 2 bases, with 10 bases between them. The germline CDR1 and CDR2 sequences are MDHEN and SYDVKM.

J is TRBJ1-6 and V is TRBV5-1; 11 bases align to TRBD1. After removal of 0 bases from V and 7 bases from J, the junction contained 3 bases not matched to a gene. CDR1 is SGHRS and CDR2 is YFSETQ in the germline V gene. This CDR3 region has 16 residues. DNA of the CDR3: TGCGCCAGCAGCTTGGGCCGGACAGGGGGCAATTCACCCCTCCACTTT. Translating it yields CASSLGRTGGNSPLHF.

V gene TRBV29-1 combines with J gene TRBJ2-7, with D perhaps matching TRBD1 (6 bases). Looked up from germline, CDR1 is SQVTM and CDR2 is ANQGSEA. V was cut by 0 bases and J by 4 bases, with 13 bases left in between. This CDR3 contains 14 residues. CDR3 loop: CSVEDRHRAYEQYF. The CDR3 region has the DNA TGCAGCGTTGAAGATCGCCACAGGGCGTACGAGCAGTACTTC.

This clonotype has at least ten counts. The CDR3 reads CATSTLGVAGEYNEQFF. The CDR3 DNA is TGTGCCACCAGTACACTTGGTGTAGCGGGAGAATACAATGAGCAGTTCTTC. V and J are TRBV24-1 and TRBJ2-1; the match to TRBD2 covers 9 bases. CDR3 size: 17 residues. J gave up 4 bases and V 6 bases, and 12 bases lay outside the gene matches. Germline V gene sequence: CDR1 KGHDR, CDR2 SFDVKD.

This clonotype was seen a handful of times. The chain uses TRBV7-6 and TRBJ1-2; D is unclear. The CDR3 totals 13 residues. Trimming pared 4 bases from V and 4 bases from J, leaving 10 bases between. Germline V gene data show CDR1 as SGHVS and CDR2 as FNYEAQ. CDR3 nucleotides: TGTGCCAGCAGCTATTCTGACACCTATGGCTACACCTTC. Translated, it gives CASSYSDTYGYTF.

This clonotype was detected a few times. The chain combines TRBV20-1 with TRBJ2-7; the match to TRBD2 covers 11 bases. Per germline, CDR1 DFQATT and CDR2 SNEGSKA (reference sequence). Unmatched junction bases numbered 14, after V lost 0 bases and J lost 4 bases. The CDR3 loop spans 18 amino acids. CDR3 bases: TGCAGTGCTAGAGATGACATACTAGCGGGAGTTACAGGATACGAGCAGTACTTC. This gives the protein CSARDDILAGVTGYEQYF.

This clonotype was observed a few times. The chain joins TRBV7-2 to TRBJ2-3, with 7 bases aligning to TRBD2. V lost 5 bases, J lost 0 bases, and 8 bases stayed unmatched. Germline V gene lookup returns CDR1 SGHTA and CDR2 FQGNSA. The CDR3 is 16 amino acids. CDR3 region: CASSTQAGFSTDTQYF. The DNA of the CDR3 is TGTGCCAGCAGCACCCAAGCGGGGTTTAGCACAGATACGCAGTATTTT. Full variable domain (outside the CDR3, taken from reference TRBV7-2 and TRBJ2-3): GAGVSQSPSNKVTEKGKDVELRCDPISGHTALYWYRQSLGQGLEFLIYFQGNSAPDKSGLPSDRFSAERTGGSVSTLTIQRTQQEDSAVYLCASSTQAGFSTDTQYFGPGTRLTVL.